This entry features one T cell receptor beta chain sequence. The antigen is not known. This record comes from a study of T cell repertoires in cytomegalovirus infection. Trimming cost V 5 bases and J 9 bases; bases outside gene matches: 7. The CDR3 extends over 13 amino acids. Germline-derived CDR1 and CDR2 are MNHEY and SVGAGI. TCRdb redid the calling of the reads with MiXCR, one entry per CDR3 protein. The sample includes tens of thousands of distinct CDR3 sequences, roughly a quarter of them seen just once. The TCR was taken from a human donor in good health (CMV status not recorded). Some clones in this sample may be carry-over from other donors' samples. The V gene is TRBV6-5, the J gene TRBJ2-1; 7 nucleotides align to TRBD2. Material: CD8+ T cells from cultured PBMCs, obtained from culture after CMV antigen stimulation. The CDR3 here is CASSIRLASEQFF. The CDR3 DNA is TGTGCCAGCAGTATCCGACTAGCCAGTGAGCAGTTCTTC.